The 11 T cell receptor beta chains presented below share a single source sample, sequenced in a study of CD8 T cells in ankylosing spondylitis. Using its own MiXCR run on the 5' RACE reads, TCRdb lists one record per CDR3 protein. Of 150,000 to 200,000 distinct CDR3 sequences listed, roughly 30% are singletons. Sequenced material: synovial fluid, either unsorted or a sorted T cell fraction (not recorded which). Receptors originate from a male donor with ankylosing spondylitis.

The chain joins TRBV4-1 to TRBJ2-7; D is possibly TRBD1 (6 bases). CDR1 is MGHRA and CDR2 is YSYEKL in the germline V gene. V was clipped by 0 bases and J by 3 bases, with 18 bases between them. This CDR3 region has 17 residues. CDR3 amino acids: CASSQDLSSDRNYEQYF. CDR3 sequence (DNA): TGCGCCAGCAGCCAAGATCTTTCTTCGGACAGAAACTACGAGCAGTACTTC.

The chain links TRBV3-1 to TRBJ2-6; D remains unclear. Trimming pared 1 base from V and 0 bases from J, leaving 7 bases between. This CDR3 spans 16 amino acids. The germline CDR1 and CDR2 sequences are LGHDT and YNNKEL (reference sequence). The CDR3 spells CASSQGRPSGANVLTF. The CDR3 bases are TGTGCCAGCAGCCAAGGCAGACCCTCTGGGGCCAACGTCCTGACTTTC.

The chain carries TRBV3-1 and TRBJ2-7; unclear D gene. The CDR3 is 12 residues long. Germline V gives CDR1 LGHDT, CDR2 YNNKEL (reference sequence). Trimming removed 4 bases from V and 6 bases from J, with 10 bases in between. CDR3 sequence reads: CASSPGVSEQYF. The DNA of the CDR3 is TGTGCCAGCAGCCCTGGGGTTAGCGAGCAGTACTTC.

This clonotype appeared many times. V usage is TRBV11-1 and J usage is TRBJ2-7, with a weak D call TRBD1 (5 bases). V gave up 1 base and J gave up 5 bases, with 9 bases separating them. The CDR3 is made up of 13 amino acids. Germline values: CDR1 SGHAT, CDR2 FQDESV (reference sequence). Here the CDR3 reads CASSLEAGHEQYF. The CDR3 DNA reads TGTGCCAGCAGCTTAGAAGCAGGGCACGAGCAGTACTTC.

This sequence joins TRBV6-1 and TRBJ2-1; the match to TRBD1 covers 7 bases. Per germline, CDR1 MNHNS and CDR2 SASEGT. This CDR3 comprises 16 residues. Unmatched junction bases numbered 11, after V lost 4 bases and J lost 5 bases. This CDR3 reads CASSALGQSNHNEQFF. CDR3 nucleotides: TGTGCCAGCAGTGCCTTGGGACAGTCAAACCACAATGAGCAGTTCTTC.

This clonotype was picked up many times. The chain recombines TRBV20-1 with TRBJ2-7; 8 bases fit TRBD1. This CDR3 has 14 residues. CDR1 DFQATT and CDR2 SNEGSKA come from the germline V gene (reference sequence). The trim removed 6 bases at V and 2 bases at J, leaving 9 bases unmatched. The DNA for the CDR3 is TGCAGTGCGGAGGGACAGGCATATCCCTACGAGCAGTACTTC. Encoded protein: CSAEGQAYPYEQYF.

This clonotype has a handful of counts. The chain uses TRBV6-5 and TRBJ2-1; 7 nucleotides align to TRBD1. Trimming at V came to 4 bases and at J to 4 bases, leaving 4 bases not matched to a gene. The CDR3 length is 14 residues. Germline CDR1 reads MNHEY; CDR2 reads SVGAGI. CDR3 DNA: TGTGCCAGCAGTTCGAGACAGGGTTACAATGAGCAGTTCTTC. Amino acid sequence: CASSSRQGYNEQFF.

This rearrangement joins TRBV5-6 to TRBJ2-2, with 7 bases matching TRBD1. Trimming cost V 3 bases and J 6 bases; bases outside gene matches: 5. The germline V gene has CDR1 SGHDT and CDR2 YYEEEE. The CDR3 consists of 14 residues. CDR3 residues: CASSYDRVAGELFF. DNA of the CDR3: TGTGCCAGCAGCTACGACAGGGTGGCCGGGGAGCTGTTTTTT.

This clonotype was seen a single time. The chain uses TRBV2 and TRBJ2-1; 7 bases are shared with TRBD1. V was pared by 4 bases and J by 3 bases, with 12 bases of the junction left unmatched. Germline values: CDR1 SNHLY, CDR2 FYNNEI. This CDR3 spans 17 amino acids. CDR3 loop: CASSVQLQGRGYNEQFF. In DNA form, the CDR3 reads TGTGCCAGCAGTGTGCAACTACAGGGGAGAGGCTACAATGAGCAGTTCTTC.

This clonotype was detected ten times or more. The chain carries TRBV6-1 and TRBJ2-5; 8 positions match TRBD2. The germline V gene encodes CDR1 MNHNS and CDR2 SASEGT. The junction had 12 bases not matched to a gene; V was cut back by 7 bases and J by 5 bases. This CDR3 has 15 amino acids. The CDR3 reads CASNPVTGGGETQYF. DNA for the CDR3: TGTGCCAGCAACCCCGTGACGGGAGGGGGGGAGACCCAGTACTTC.

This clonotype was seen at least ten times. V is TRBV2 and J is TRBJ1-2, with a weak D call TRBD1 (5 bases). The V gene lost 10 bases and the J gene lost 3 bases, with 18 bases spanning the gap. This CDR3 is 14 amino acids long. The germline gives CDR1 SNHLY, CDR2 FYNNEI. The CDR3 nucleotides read TGTGCCAACTCCACACCCGGGGCGGACTATGGCTACACCTTC. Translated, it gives CANSTPGADYGYTF.